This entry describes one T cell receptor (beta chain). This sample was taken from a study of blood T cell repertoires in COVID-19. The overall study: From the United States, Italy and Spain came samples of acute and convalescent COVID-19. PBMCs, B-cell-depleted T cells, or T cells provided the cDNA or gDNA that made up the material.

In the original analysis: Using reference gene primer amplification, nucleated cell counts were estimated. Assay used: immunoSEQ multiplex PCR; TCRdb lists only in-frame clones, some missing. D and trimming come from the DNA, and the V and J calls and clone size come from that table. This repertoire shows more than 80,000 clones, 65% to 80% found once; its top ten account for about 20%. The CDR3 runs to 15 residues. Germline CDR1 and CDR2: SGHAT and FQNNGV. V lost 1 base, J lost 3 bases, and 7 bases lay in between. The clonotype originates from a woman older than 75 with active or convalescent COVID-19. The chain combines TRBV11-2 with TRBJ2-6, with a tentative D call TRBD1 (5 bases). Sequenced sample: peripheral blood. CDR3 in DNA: TGTGCCAGCAGCTTAGTAGGGGTTGGGGCCAACGTCCTGACTTTC. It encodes CASSLVGVGANVLTF.